The subject of this entry is one TCR beta chain. The antigen is undetermined. These data belong to a study of high-grade serous ovarian cancer treatment subgroups. About the study: Mean per sample: around 14,000 reads, about 7,000 unique TCR beta rearrangements. General study results and limits: Repertoire similarity ranged about 0.095 to 0.79 between tumors of one patient. Clonal relatedness tracked neoantigen level, and by trend copy number and mutation load.

Tumor samples were taken before definitive surgery or chemotherapy. Data came from immunoSEQ multiplex PCR; TCRdb stores just in-frame clones and leaves some out. The profile shows several thousand clones, approximately 70% of them singletons. V was pared by 4 bases and J by 4 bases, with 4 bases of the junction left unmatched. Germline assignment: CDR1 SGHNT and CDR2 YYREEE (reference sequence). The CDR3 is 14 amino acids. The clonotype comes from a human patient with high-grade serous ovarian cancer. The V gene is TRBV5-4, the J gene TRBJ1-2; 10 bases match TRBD1. Source material: tumor tissue. CDR3 DNA sequence: TGTGCCAGCAGCGCCCGGGACAGGGGCTATGGCTACACCTTC. Translated, it gives CASSARDRGYGYTF.